One and the same sample provided the 22 T cell receptor beta chains below, sequenced in a study of blood T cell repertoires in COVID-19. Generated by immunoSEQ multiplex PCR, the TCRdb table keeps only in-frame clones and is missing some. In the table there are hundreds of thousands of clones, roughly 91% of which are singletons. The specimen was PBMCs or T cells enriched from blood (not recorded which). The receptors were gathered from a woman in her sixties or seventies in a cohort exposed to, infected with or recovered from COVID-19 (not recorded which).

This clone showed up just once. The chain uses TRBV18 and TRBJ1-6; 7 positions agree with TRBD1. V was clipped by 3 bases and J by 6 bases; unmatched bases: 5. Germline CDR1 and CDR2: KGHSH and LQKENI. CDR3 size: 15 residues. For the CDR3, the DNA is TGTGCCAGCTCACCTCTTGACAGGGCTAATTCACCCCTCCACTTT. Residues: CASSPLDRANSPLHF.

This CDR3 is CAISVTSGSYEQFF. CDR3 bases: TGTGCCATCAGTGTGACTAGCGGGAGCTATGAGCAGTTCTTC. This sequence joins TRBV10-3 and TRBJ2-1; 12 bases map to TRBD2. Trimming removed 4 bases from V and 8 bases from J; junction bases left unmatched: 3. This CDR3 spans 14 amino acids. Germline V gene sequence: CDR1 ENHRY, CDR2 SYGVKD.

The chain uses TRBV24-1 and TRBJ1-2; 7 bases fit TRBD1. The CDR3 loop spans 14 amino acids. The trim removed 1 base at V and 4 bases at J, leaving 2 bases unmatched. Per germline, CDR1 KGHDR and CDR2 SFDVKD. CDR3 residues: CATSDLNRGYGYTF. The CDR3, as DNA: TGTGCCACCAGTGATTTAAACAGGGGCTATGGCTACACCTTC.

This clone was detected once. The chain links TRBV5-1 to TRBJ2-6; 7 nucleotides align to TRBD2. The germline V gene encodes CDR1 SGHRS and CDR2 YFSETQ. The CDR3 length is 18 residues. V shed 0 bases, J shed 2 bases, and the junction held 8 bases outside the gene matches. CDR3 in amino acids: CASSLEGLVEPGANVLTF. The CDR3 DNA reads as TGCGCCAGCAGCTTGGAAGGACTAGTGGAACCTGGGGCCAACGTCCTGACTTTC.

This clone was seen only once. CDR3: CASSSGQGAVGTQYF. CDR3 coding DNA: TGTGCCAGCTCATCGGGACAGGGGGCCGTCGGGACCCAGTACTTC. This chain uses TRBV18 with TRBJ2-5, with TRBD1 matching 12 bases. V gave up 5 bases and J gave up 7 bases; unmatched junction bases: 8. The CDR3 length is 15 residues. Germline CDR1 and CDR2: KGHSH and LQKENI.

This chain connects TRBV5-4 to TRBJ2-1; 9 bases align to TRBD2. With 0 bases clipped from V and 0 bases from J, the junction kept 1 base outside the gene matches. This CDR3 region has 16 residues. Germline-derived CDR1 and CDR2 are SGHNT and YYREEE (reference sequence). The CDR3 DNA follows: TGTGCCAGCAGCTTGGGACTAGCGGCCTCCTACAATGAGCAGTTCTTC. Translated: CASSLGLAASYNEQFF.

The count of this clone is one. The rearrangement links TRBV2 to TRBJ1-2, with D perhaps TRBD1 (5 bases). Trimming took off 3 bases at V and 6 bases at J, with 11 bases between the two ends. Germline V CDR1 and CDR2: SNHLY, FYNNEI. The CDR3 runs to 13 residues. The chain's CDR3 is CASSDPGYDGYTF. Written as DNA, the CDR3 is TGTGCCAGCAGTGACCCAGGGTATGATGGCTACACCTTC.

The gene calls are TRBV9 and TRBJ2-7; the D gene is possibly TRBD1 (6 bases). The CDR3 is made up of 12 amino acids. Germline CDR1 and CDR2: SGDLS and YYNGEE. Trimming shortened V by 3 bases and J by 5 bases, and 9 bases separated the two germline ends. CDR3 nucleotides: TGTGCCAGCAGCGGAAACAGGGACGAGCAGTACTTC. It codes for CASSGNRDEQYF.

The chain joins TRBV19 to TRBJ2-7; perhaps TRBD2 as D (6 bases). V shed 3 bases and J shed 0 bases, with 24 bases lying between them. The CDR3 totals 19 residues. Germline V gene lookup returns CDR1 LNHDA and CDR2 SQIVND (reference sequence). Here the CDR3 reads CASSIEGGGARGGSYEQYF. CDR3 DNA sequence: TGTGCCAGTAGTATCGAGGGAGGAGGGGCTCGCGGAGGCTCCTACGAGCAGTACTTC.

This chain connects TRBV18 to TRBJ2-5; possibly TRBD2 for D (5 bases). V lost 0 bases and J 7 bases, leaving 21 bases between the germline ends. The CDR3 extends over 17 amino acids. Germline loops: CDR1 KGHSH, CDR2 LQKENI. CDR3 bases: TGTGCCAGCTCACCACCGAATTTGATCGGGGATCTGGGGACCCAGTACTTC. Translated: CASSPPNLIGDLGTQYF.

The chain employs TRBV6-5 and TRBJ2-7; TRBD1 matches at 8 bases. The length of the CDR3 is 14 residues. Trimming at V came to 6 bases and at J to 2 bases, leaving 6 bases not matched to a gene. Germline V gene sequence: CDR1 MNHEY, CDR2 SVGAGI. The CDR3 is CASRSEQGAYEQYF. The CDR3 coding sequence is TGTGCCAGCAGATCAGAACAGGGGGCCTACGAGCAGTACTTC.

V usage is TRBV28 and J usage is TRBJ2-7; 9 bases match TRBD1. The CDR3 sequence is 15 residues long. The J segment lost 4 bases and the V segment lost 4 bases, leaving 8 bases of the junction unmatched. Germline V gene lookup returns CDR1 MDHEN and CDR2 SYDVKM. The CDR3 DNA is TGTGCCAGCAGTTCGAGACAGGGGGGGAAATACGAGCAGTACTTC. This gives the protein CASSSRQGGKYEQYF.

This rearrangement joins TRBV9 to TRBJ2-1, with a possible D match to TRBD2 (7 bases). The CDR3 length is 16 residues. Germline V gene data show CDR1 as SGDLS and CDR2 as YYNGEE. Trimming stripped 0 bases from V and 6 bases from J, with 16 bases between. In DNA form, the CDR3 reads TGTGCCAGCAGCGTAGGATTGGGGGCGGGAGCCAATGAGCAGTTCTTC. It yields the protein CASSVGLGAGANEQFF. Full variable domain (rest looked up from reference TRBV9 and TRBJ2-1): DSGVTQTPKHLITATGQRVTLRCSPRSGDLSVYWYQQSLDQGLQFLIQYYNGEERAKGNILERFSAQQFPDLHSELNLSSLELGDSALYFCASSVGLGAGANEQFFGPGTRLTVL.

This chain connects TRBV5-6 to TRBJ1-2, with TRBD1 identical over 10 bases. V was pared by 4 bases and J by 8 bases, with 11 bases of the junction left unmatched. Germline assignment: CDR1 SGHDT and CDR2 YYEEEE. The length of the CDR3 is 15 residues. Written as DNA, the CDR3 is TGTGCCAGCAGCCCAGGGAGACAGGGGGCGCGAGGCTACACCTTC. Amino acids: CASSPGRQGARGYTF.

The rearrangement joins TRBV18 to TRBJ2-2; 10 nucleotides match TRBD2. The J segment lost 1 base and the V segment lost 4 bases, leaving 18 bases of the junction unmatched. The CDR3 sequence is 21 residues long. CDR1 KGHSH and CDR2 LQKENI come from the germline V gene. The chain's CDR3 is CASSLGGFLTSGLRNTGELFF. As DNA, the CDR3 is TGTGCCAGCTCACTTGGGGGATTCCTGACTAGCGGGCTCCGGAACACCGGGGAGCTGTTTTTT.

The genes are TRBV6-1 and TRBJ1-3, with 7 nucleotides matching TRBD1. The CDR3 loop spans 15 amino acids. V lost 2 bases, J lost 1 base, and 2 bases stayed unmatched. The germline V gene encodes CDR1 MNHNS and CDR2 SASEGT. In nucleotides, the CDR3 is TGTGCCAGCAGTGAATTGACAGGGTCTGGAAACACCATATATTTT. Translated, it gives CASSELTGSGNTIYF.

This chain links TRBV7-6 with TRBJ1-3; 7 bases align to TRBD1. With V trimmed by 5 bases and J by 2 bases, 9 bases remained unmatched. The CDR3 length is 16 residues. Germline V lookup: CDR1 SGHVS, CDR2 FNYEAQ. The CDR3, as DNA: TGTGCCAGCAGCCGATCGGACAGGACTGCTGGAAACACCATATATTTT. Its translation is CASSRSDRTAGNTIYF.

V gene TRBV24-1 combines with J gene TRBJ2-1; the match to TRBD1 covers 11 bases. Losses at the gene ends were 4 bases for V and 8 bases for J; bases not matched to a gene: 9. The CDR3 covers 16 residues. Germline CDR1 is KGHDR and CDR2 is SFDVKD. The DNA of the CDR3 is TGTGCCACCAGTGACGGGACAGGGGGGCATTACGATGAGCAGTTCTTC. Translating gives CATSDGTGGHYDEQFF.

The chain has TRBV7-3 and TRBJ1-6; D gene ambiguous. Germline V gene sequence: CDR1 SGHTA, CDR2 FQGTGA. The CDR3 loop spans 15 amino acids. V gave up 5 bases and J gave up 6 bases, with 14 bases separating them. The DNA of the CDR3 is TGTGCCAGCAGCGGCTGGCCGACTCCTAATTCACCCCTCCACTTT. This encodes CASSGWPTPNSPLHF.

V is TRBV28 and J is TRBJ2-4, with 10 bases lining up with TRBD2. The CDR3 has 19 amino acids. Germline V CDR1 and CDR2: MDHEN, SYDVKM. The junction had 14 bases not matched to a gene; V was cut back by 5 bases and J by 1 base. CDR3 amino acids: CASSLSSNLAGEAKNIQYF. CDR3 nucleotides: TGTGCCAGCAGTCTCTCCTCAAATCTAGCGGGAGAGGCCAAAAACATTCAGTACTTC.

CDR3 sequence: CASRRGVSYNEQFF. CDR3 nucleotide sequence: TGTGCCAGCAGGCGGGGGGTCTCCTACAATGAGCAGTTCTTC. This chain connects TRBV2 to TRBJ2-1; 8 nucleotides align to TRBD2. Per the germline V gene, CDR1 is SNHLY and CDR2 is FYNNEI. V lost 6 bases and J lost 0; bases outside the gene matches: 1. The CDR3 is 14 amino acids. The complete variable domain, with remaining parts taken from reference TRBV2 and TRBJ2-1, reads EPEVTQTPSHQVTQMGQEVILRCVPISNHLYFYWYRQILGQKVEFLVSFYNNEISEKSEIFDDQFSVERPDGSNFTLKIRSTKLEDSAMYFCASRRGVSYNEQFFGPGTRLTVL.

The rearrangement joins TRBV28 to TRBJ2-2; possibly TRBD2 for D (7 bases). Germline V gives CDR1 MDHEN, CDR2 SYDVKM. V was clipped by 4 bases and J by 8 bases, with 11 bases between them. There are 13 residues in the CDR3. The CDR3 bases are TGTGCCAGCAGTTGGGGGGGCGGAGGGGAGCTGTTTTTT. Translated: CASSWGGGGELFF.